This passage covers 21 T cell receptor beta chains from one sample sequenced in a study of radiotherapy plus CTLA-4 blockade in lung cancer. Libraries were prepared by immunoSEQ multiplex PCR; TCRdb keeps only in-frame clonotypes and omits some of them. The table has 80,000 to 100,000 clones, 82% seen once. The sequencing here drew on peripheral blood, taken from a patient treated with radiotherapy plus ipilimumab. All receptors come from a human donor with non-small cell lung cancer who had a partial response to radiotherapy plus ipilimumab.

The J gene is TRBJ2-7, the V gene TRBV21-1; the D segment call TRBD2 is taken from the table without a DNA check. TRBV21-1 is labeled a pseudogene. This CDR3 is built from 17 residues. For the CDR3, the DNA is TGTGCCAGCAGCCGGGGTCGACGGGACGGGAGCTCCTACGAGCAGTACTTC. As protein: CASSRGRRDGSSYEQYF.

This chain links TRBV2 with TRBJ2-1, with 12 nucleotides matching TRBD1. V lost 4 bases, J lost 15 bases, and 7 bases stayed unmatched. The CDR3 runs 13 residues. The V gene's germline CDR1 is SNHLY and CDR2 FYNNEI. This CDR3 reads CASSVFGTGGRFF. In DNA, the CDR3 is TGTGCCAGCAGTGTCTTCGGGACAGGGGGCCGGTTCTTC.

The rearrangement links TRBV30 to TRBJ2-1, with TRBD2 matching 12 bases. The CDR3 sequence is 18 residues long. The germline V gene encodes CDR1 GTSNPN and CDR2 SVGIG (reference sequence). Germline trimming cut 1 base from V and 7 bases from J; bases unmatched to any gene: 14. CDR3 bases: TGTGCCTGGAGTGGGACATTCTCTAGCGGGAGGGCCAGAAATGAGCAGTTCTTC. It codes for CAWSGTFSSGRARNEQFF.

This clone has more than one count but fewer than ten. This chain uses TRBV15 with TRBJ2-1, with 7 bases matching TRBD2. Unmatched junction bases numbered 8, after V lost 7 bases and J lost 8 bases. The CDR3 has 13 amino acids. Germline V lookup: CDR1 LNHNV, CDR2 YYDKDF (reference sequence). The CDR3 loop is CATNPGGRDEQFF. The CDR3 DNA sequence: TGTGCCACCAACCCGGGGGGTAGAGATGAGCAGTTCTTC. Full variable domain (missing parts from reference TRBV15 and TRBJ2-1): DAMVIQNPRYQVTQFGKPVTLSCSQTLNHNVMYWYQQKSSQAPKLLFHYYDKDFNNEADTPDNFQSRRPNTSFCFLDIRSPGLGDTAMYLCATNPGGRDEQFFGPGTRLTVL.

The rearrangement joins TRBV7-6 to TRBJ2-2, with TRBD2 as a possible D gene (6 bases). The germline V and J ends were trimmed by 5 bases and 7 bases, with 14 bases remaining between them. The CDR3 extends over 14 amino acids. The germline V gene has CDR1 SGHVS and CDR2 FNYEAQ. The CDR3 spells CASSPQGGSGELFF. The CDR3, as DNA: TGTGCCAGCAGCCCCCAAGGAGGGAGCGGGGAGCTGTTTTTT.

J is TRBJ2-3 and V is TRBV11-2, with 7 bases matching TRBD2. After removal of 1 base from V and 2 bases from J, the junction contained 3 bases not matched to a gene. Germline V lookup: CDR1 SGHAT, CDR2 FQNNGV. The CDR3 runs 15 residues. The CDR3 is CASSLVAGVTDTQYF. The CDR3 nucleotides read TGTGCCAGCAGCTTAGTCGCGGGAGTCACAGATACGCAGTATTTT.

The chain carries TRBV5-1 and TRBJ2-5; D not certain. This CDR3 region has 14 residues. Per germline, CDR1 SGHRS and CDR2 YFSETQ. V was cut by 1 base and J by 2 bases, with 9 bases left in between. The CDR3 sequence: CASSLNGEQETQYF. The CDR3 DNA follows: TGCGCCAGCAGCTTGAACGGTGAACAAGAGACCCAGTACTTC.

The chain recombines TRBV19 with TRBJ1-5, with D possibly TRBD1 on 6 matching bases. Per the germline V gene, CDR1 is LNHDA and CDR2 is SQIVND (reference sequence). This CDR3 is 16 amino acids long. V lost 7 bases and J 2 bases, leaving 18 bases between the germline ends. The CDR3 reads CASTWGGGGRNQPQHF. The CDR3 DNA is TGTGCCAGTACATGGGGAGGGGGAGGACGCAATCAGCCCCAGCATTTT.

This chain uses TRBV14 with TRBJ2-7, with 10 bases that match TRBD2. The CDR3 runs 15 residues. The germline V gene has CDR1 SGHDN and CDR2 FVKESK. Losses at the gene ends were 5 bases for V and 6 bases for J; bases not matched to a gene: 10. The CDR3 DNA follows: TGTGCCAGCAGCTTAAGCGGGAGGGCCCGGGGCGAGCAGTACTTC. The encoded protein is CASSLSGRARGEQYF.

This chain joins TRBV18 and TRBJ2-1; 8 bases map to TRBD2. The germline gives CDR1 KGHSH, CDR2 LQKENI. This CDR3 region has 15 residues. V shed 3 bases, J shed 8 bases, and the junction held 9 bases outside the gene matches. CDR3 DNA sequence: TGTGCCAGCTCACCCTGGACTAGCCGGAGCGATGAGCAGTTCTTC. Its protein is CASSPWTSRSDEQFF.

This clone was detected only once. The J gene is TRBJ2-7, the V gene TRBV18; a possible D gene is TRBD2 (6 bases). The germline gives CDR1 KGHSH, CDR2 LQKENI. The CDR3 has 16 amino acids. V dropped 6 bases and J dropped 4 bases, with 22 bases sitting between them. In DNA form, the CDR3 reads TGTGCCAGCTCCGGGAGAGGCTCTTCATCCGGATACGAGCAGTACTTC. As protein: CASSGRGSSSGYEQYF.

The chain recombines TRBV14 with TRBJ2-1, with TRBD2 matching over 12 bases. Germline trimming cut 3 bases from V and 16 bases from J; bases unmatched to any gene: 7. This CDR3 is 13 amino acids long. CDR1 and CDR2 from the germline V gene are SGHDN and FVKESK. The CDR3 loop reads CASSQETSGGVFF. The CDR3 bases are TGTGCCAGCAGCCAGGAGACTAGCGGGGGAGTATTCTTC. Using reference TRBV14 and TRBJ2-1 for the parts outside the CDR3, the full variable domain is EAGVTQFPSHSVIEKGQTVTLRCDPISGHDNLYWYRRVMGKEIKFLLHFVKESKQDESGMPNNRFLAERTGGTYSTLKVQPAELEDSGVYFCASSQETSGGVFFGPGTRLTVL.

This chain links TRBV5-1 with TRBJ1-1; perhaps TRBD1 as D (5 bases). V was shortened by 1 base and J by 0 bases, with 10 bases between the two germline ends. The V gene's germline CDR1 is SGHRS and CDR2 YFSETQ. The CDR3 has 15 residues. The CDR3 here is CASSLYTGLNTEAFF. Here the CDR3 DNA reads TGCGCCAGCAGCTTGTACACAGGATTGAACACTGAAGCTTTCTTT. The entire variable domain, with the rest obtained from reference TRBV5-1 and TRBJ1-1, is as follows: KAGVTQTPRYLIKTRGQQVTLSCSPISGHRSVSWYQQTPGQGLQFLFEYFSETQRNKGNFPGRFSGRQFSNSRSEMNVSTLELGDSALYLCASSLYTGLNTEAFFGQGTRLTVV.

This sequence joins TRBV7-9 and TRBJ2-3; D perhaps matches TRBD1 (6 bases). This CDR3 contains 15 residues. From germline, CDR1 is SEHNR and CDR2 FQNEAQ (reference sequence). Trimming left V 8 bases short and J 2 bases short, with 17 bases between. CDR3 sequence: CASRPGHRNTDTQYF. The CDR3 DNA reads as TGTGCCAGCCGCCCGGGACACCGTAACACAGATACGCAGTATTTT.

The chain is built from TRBV27 and TRBJ2-6; 7 nucleotides line up with TRBD1. The CDR3 sequence is 15 residues long. Germline CDR1 reads MNHEY; CDR2 reads SMNVEV (reference sequence). The trim removed 3 bases at V and 4 bases at J, leaving 3 bases unmatched. The CDR3 DNA sequence: TGTGCCAGCAGTTTTATACAGGGGGGGGCCAACGTCCTGACTTTC. Its translation is CASSFIQGGANVLTF. Together with reference TRBV27 and TRBJ2-6, the CDR3 gives the full variable domain: EAQVTQNPRYLITVTGKKLTVTCSQNMNHEYMSWYRQDPGLGLRQIYYSMNVEVTDKGDVPEGYKVSRKEKRNFPLILESPSPNQTSLYFCASSFIQGGANVLTFGAGSRLTVL.

This clone was recorded once. This sequence joins TRBV2 and TRBJ2-5, with D possibly matching TRBD2 (7 bases). Trimming shortened V by 7 bases and J by 5 bases, and 17 bases separated the two germline ends. The CDR3 length is 14 residues. Germline CDR1 and CDR2: SNHLY and FYNNEI. The CDR3 sequence is CASNGRGGGETQYF. As DNA, the CDR3 is TGTGCCAGCAATGGGAGGGGGGGAGGGGAGACCCAGTACTTC. The complete variable domain, with remaining parts taken from reference TRBV2 and TRBJ2-5, reads EPEVTQTPSHQVTQMGQEVILRCVPISNHLYFYWYRQILGQKVEFLVSFYNNEISEKSEIFDDQFSVERPDGSNFTLKIRSTKLEDSAMYFCASNGRGGGETQYFGPGTRLLVL.

The V and J genes are TRBV5-1 and TRBJ2-5; 12 nucleotides agree with TRBD2. The length of the CDR3 is 18 residues. V shed 0 bases and J 1 base; nucleotides not matched to a gene: 7. Germline CDR1 and CDR2: SGHRS and YFSETQ. The CDR3 nucleotides read TGCGCCAGCAGCTTGGGGAGGACTAGCGGGGAACTCCAAGAGACCCAGTACTTC. Translated, it gives CASSLGRTSGELQETQYF.

This chain joins TRBV27 and TRBJ2-7; D gene uncertain. From germline, CDR1 is MNHEY and CDR2 SMNVEV (reference sequence). Trimming stripped 0 bases from V and 6 bases from J, with 9 bases between. The length of the CDR3 is 13 residues. The CDR3 is CASSLSTVSEQYF. The CDR3 bases are TGTGCCAGCAGTTTATCCACAGTGTCCGAGCAGTACTTC.

This clone has only one observation. The chain carries TRBV5-1 and TRBJ2-1; TRBD2 matches at 7 bases. This CDR3 region has 16 residues. Germline V gives CDR1 SGHRS, CDR2 YFSETQ. Trimming took 0 bases from V and 3 from J; bases not matched to a gene: 6. The CDR3 DNA reads as TGCGCCAGCAGCTTGGCCGGGACTACCCACTACAATGAGCAGTTCTTC. Its translation: CASSLAGTTHYNEQFF.

The CDR3 is CASSVLSVNTEAFF. The CDR3 DNA is TGTGCCAGCTCAGTGTTGTCAGTGAACACTGAAGCTTTCTTT. The J gene is TRBJ1-1, the V gene TRBV2, with no clear D. Germline-derived CDR1 and CDR2 are SNHLY and FYNNEI. The V and J ends lost 8 bases and 0 bases respectively, with 13 bases between them. This CDR3 comprises 14 residues.

V and J are TRBV27 and TRBJ2-7, with D tentatively TRBD1 (6 bases). Trimming removed 4 bases from V and 0 bases from J, with 10 bases in between. CDR1 and CDR2 from the germline V gene are MNHEY and SMNVEV (reference sequence). CDR3 length: 14 residues. For the CDR3, the DNA is TGTGCCAGCAGTTCACAGGGACCCTCCTACGAGCAGTACTTC. Encoded protein: CASSSQGPSYEQYF.